The 12 T cell receptor beta chains reported below all come from one sample, sequenced in a study of T cell repertoires in cytomegalovirus infection. TCRdb independently ran MiXCR on the reads; one entry per CDR3 protein. The sample gives about 700,000 distinct CDR3 sequences, roughly 30% of which show up once; 15% to 20% is in the top ten. The antigens these receptors bind are not known. This sample comprised cultured PBMCs, obtained from culture after CMV antigen stimulation. Receptor source: a human donor in good health (CMV status not recorded). Some clones in this sample may be carry-over from other donors' samples.

This clonotype occurred a few times. This sequence joins TRBV7-2 and TRBJ1-2; no clear D. The CDR3 has 15 residues. Looked up from germline, CDR1 is SGHTA and CDR2 is FQGNSA. V was trimmed by 5 bases and J by 2 bases, leaving 15 bases between them. This CDR3 reads CASSPGGFPNYGYTF. The CDR3, as DNA: TGTGCCAGCAGCCCGGGAGGTTTCCCGAACTATGGCTACACCTTC.

V and J are TRBV7-4 and TRBJ1-2, with unresolved D. The germline CDR1 and CDR2 sequences are SGHVT and SQSDAQ. There are 15 residues in the CDR3. Trimming removed 3 bases at V and 1 base at J, with 12 bases between. Here the CDR3 reads CASSLTPRRNYGYTF. The CDR3 DNA is TGTGCCAGCAGCTTGACACCTCGCCGTAACTATGGCTACACCTTC. Looking up the rest from reference TRBV7-4 and TRBJ1-2 gives the full variable domain: GAGVSQSPRYKVAKRGRDVALRCDSISGHVTLYWYRQTLGQGSEVLTYSQSDAQRDKSGRPSGRFSAERPERSVSTLKIQRTEQGDSAVYLCASSLTPRRNYGYTFGSGTRLTVV.

In regard to this clonotype: This could be a read error, since a much larger clone is one nucleotide away. The CDR3 does not close with the conserved phenylalanine or tryptophan, likely indicating a read error. This sequence joins TRBV7-2 and TRBJ2-6, with no clear D. V was cut by 2 bases and J by 0 bases, with 5 bases left in between. Germline CDR1 reads SGHTA; CDR2 reads FQGNSA. The CDR3 runs 15 residues. The CDR3 DNA follows: TGTGCCAGCAGCTTACGAAACTCTGGGGCCAACGTCCTGACTGTC. Amino acid sequence: CASSLRNSGANVLTV.

This clonotype was found a few times. The chain joins TRBV7-8 to TRBJ2-2, with TRBD1 matching 7 bases. The CDR3 is 16 amino acids. With 2 bases clipped from V and 1 base from J, the junction kept 4 bases outside the gene matches. Per the germline V gene, CDR1 is SGHVS and CDR2 is FQNEAQ. The CDR3 DNA reads as TGTGCCAGCAGCTTATATTACAGGGGGAACACCGGGGAGCTGTTTTTT. The encoded protein is CASSLYYRGNTGELFF.

This rearrangement joins TRBV11-2 to TRBJ2-5, with D maybe TRBD2 (6 bases). The ends were cut back, 5 bases at V and 4 bases at J, with 20 bases in the middle. The germline CDR1 and CDR2 sequences are SGHAT and FQNNGV. This CDR3 is 16 amino acids long. CDR3 coding DNA: TGTGCCAGCAGCCAAAAGGCGCCAGGGAGGATAGAGACCCAGTACTTC. Translated: CASSQKAPGRIETQYF.

This clonotype appeared a few times. This sequence joins TRBV7-2 and TRBJ2-6, with D uncertain. The CDR3 runs 15 residues. The ends were cut back, 6 bases at V and 1 base at J, with 10 bases in the middle. Germline-derived CDR1 and CDR2 are SGHTA and FQGNSA. Written as DNA, the CDR3 is TGTGCCAGCAGTTTCTGGGTTTCTGGGGCCAACGTCCTGACTTTC. It encodes CASSFWVSGANVLTF. The whole variable domain, filled in from reference TRBV7-2 and TRBJ2-6, reads GAGVSQSPSNKVTEKGKDVELRCDPISGHTALYWYRQSLGQGLEFLIYFQGNSAPDKSGLPSDRFSAERTGGSVSTLTIQRTQQEDSAVYLCASSFWVSGANVLTFGAGSRLTVL.

The V gene is TRBV2, the J gene TRBJ1-5; 9 nucleotides line up with TRBD1. This CDR3 is 13 amino acids long. Losses at the gene ends were 8 bases for V and 5 bases for J; bases not matched to a gene: 4. CDR1 and CDR2 (germline): SNHLY, FYNNEI. The CDR3 sequence is CASAGQGHQPQHF. The CDR3 nucleotides are TGTGCCAGCGCGGGACAGGGACATCAGCCCCAGCATTTT.

The chain couples TRBV2 to TRBJ1-1; D perhaps matches TRBD1 (5 bases). Germline V gene sequence: CDR1 SNHLY, CDR2 FYNNEI. The CDR3 sequence is 14 residues long. The V gene lost 7 bases and the J gene lost 0 bases, with 12 bases spanning the gap. CDR3 sequence reads: CASTPPGMNTEAFF. CDR3 nucleotide sequence: TGTGCCAGCACTCCGCCAGGGATGAACACTGAAGCTTTCTTT.

CDR3 protein: CASSLFVAGTDTQYF. In DNA form, the CDR3 reads TGTGCCAGCAGCTTATTCGTAGCGGGCACAGATACGCAGTATTTT. The V gene is TRBV7-9, the J gene TRBJ2-3; TRBD2 is a possible D gene (6 bases). The CDR3 spans 15 residues. With 2 bases removed from V and 1 base from J, the gap between germline ends came to 10 bases. CDR1 and CDR2 from the germline V gene are SEHNR and FQNEAQ (reference sequence). The full variable domain, in which reference TRBV7-9 and TRBJ2-3 provide the parts outside the CDR3, is DTGVSQNPRHKITKRGQNVTFRCDPISEHNRLYWYRQTLGQGPEFLTYFQNEAQLEKSRLLSDRFSAERPKGSFSTLEIQRTEQGDSAMYLCASSLFVAGTDTQYFGPGTRLTVL.

The chain uses TRBV7-2 and TRBJ2-1, with TRBD2 matching over 10 bases. Germline trimming cut 1 base from V and 7 bases from J; bases unmatched to any gene: 4. The length of the CDR3 is 15 residues. CDR1 SGHTA and CDR2 FQGNSA come from the germline V gene. CDR3 coding DNA: TGTGCCAGCAGCTTAGGCGGACTAGCGGTTAATGAGCAGTTCTTC. Encoded protein: CASSLGGLAVNEQFF. The entire variable domain, with the rest obtained from reference TRBV7-2 and TRBJ2-1, is as follows: GAGVSQSPSNKVTEKGKDVELRCDPISGHTALYWYRQSLGQGLEFLIYFQGNSAPDKSGLPSDRFSAERTGGSVSTLTIQRTQQEDSAVYLCASSLGGLAVNEQFFGPGTRLTVL.

This clonotype appeared a few times. The gene calls are TRBV7-9 and TRBJ2-4, with D hard to call. Germline V CDR1 and CDR2: SEHNR, FQNEAQ (reference sequence). The CDR3 is 13 residues long. The V end was cut by 7 bases, the J end by 3 bases, with 10 bases between. The chain's CDR3 is CASTSADKNIQYF. The DNA for the CDR3 is TGTGCCAGCACCTCGGCGGACAAAAACATTCAGTACTTC.

The sample holds a few counts of this clonotype. The chain combines TRBV12-3 or TRBV12-4 with TRBJ1-2; D remains ambiguous. Between the trimmed V and J ends, which lost 2 bases and 8 bases, there was a span of 12 bases. The CDR3 contains 13 residues. In nucleotides, the CDR3 is TGTGCCAGCAGTTTACGGAAAACGGGGGGCTACACCTTC. The encoded protein is CASSLRKTGGYTF.